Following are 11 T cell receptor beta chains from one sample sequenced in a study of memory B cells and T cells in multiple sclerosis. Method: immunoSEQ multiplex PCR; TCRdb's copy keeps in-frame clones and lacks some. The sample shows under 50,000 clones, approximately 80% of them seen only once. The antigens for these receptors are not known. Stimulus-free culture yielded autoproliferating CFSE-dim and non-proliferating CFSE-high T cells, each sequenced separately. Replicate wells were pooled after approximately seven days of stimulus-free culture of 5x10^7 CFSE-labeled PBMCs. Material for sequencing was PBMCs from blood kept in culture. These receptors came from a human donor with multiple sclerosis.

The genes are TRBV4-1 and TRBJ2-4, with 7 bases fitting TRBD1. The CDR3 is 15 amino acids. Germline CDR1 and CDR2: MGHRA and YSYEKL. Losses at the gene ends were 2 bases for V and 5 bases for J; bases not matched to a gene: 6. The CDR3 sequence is CASSQTGTEQNIQYF. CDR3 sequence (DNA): TGCGCCAGCAGCCAAACCGGGACAGAACAAAACATTCAGTACTTC.

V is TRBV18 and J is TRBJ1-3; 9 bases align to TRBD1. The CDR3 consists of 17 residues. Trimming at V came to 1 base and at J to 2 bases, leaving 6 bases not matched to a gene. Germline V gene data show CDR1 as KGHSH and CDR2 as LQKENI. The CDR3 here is CASSPQTGTGTGNTIYF. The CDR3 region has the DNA TGTGCCAGCTCACCACAAACCGGGACAGGGACTGGAAACACCATATATTTT.

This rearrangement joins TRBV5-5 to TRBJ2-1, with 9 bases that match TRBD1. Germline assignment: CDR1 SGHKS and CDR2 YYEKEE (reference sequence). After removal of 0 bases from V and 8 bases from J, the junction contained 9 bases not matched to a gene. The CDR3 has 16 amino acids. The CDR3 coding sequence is TGTGCCAGCAGCTTGGTAGGGACAGGGATAGGGGATGAGCAGTTCTTC. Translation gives CASSLVGTGIGDEQFF.

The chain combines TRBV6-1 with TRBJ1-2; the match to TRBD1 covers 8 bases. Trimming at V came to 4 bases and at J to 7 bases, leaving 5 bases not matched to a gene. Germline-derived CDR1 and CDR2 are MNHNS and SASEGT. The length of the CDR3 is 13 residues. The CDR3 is CASSATGGVGYTF. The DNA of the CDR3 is TGTGCCAGCAGTGCAACAGGGGGGGTTGGCTACACCTTC.

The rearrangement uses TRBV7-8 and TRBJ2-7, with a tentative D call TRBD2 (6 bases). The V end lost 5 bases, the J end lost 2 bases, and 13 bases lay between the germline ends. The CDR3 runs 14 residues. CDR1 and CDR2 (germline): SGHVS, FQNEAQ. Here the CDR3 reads CASSPLPGAYEQYF. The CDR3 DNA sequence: TGTGCCAGCAGCCCGCTCCCGGGAGCCTACGAGCAGTACTTC.

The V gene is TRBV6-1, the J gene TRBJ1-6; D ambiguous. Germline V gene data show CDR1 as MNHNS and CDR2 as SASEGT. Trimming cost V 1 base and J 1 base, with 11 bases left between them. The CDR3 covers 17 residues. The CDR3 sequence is CASSEGIGISYNSPLHF. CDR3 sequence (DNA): TGTGCCAGCAGTGAAGGAATCGGGATATCCTATAATTCACCCCTCCACTTT.

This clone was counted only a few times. The CDR3 bases are TGTGCCAGCAGCCAGGGTCAGTACAATCAGCCCCAGCATTTT. Translated, it gives CASSQGQYNQPQHF. This chain joins TRBV16 and TRBJ1-5; D is undetermined. From germline, CDR1 is KGHSY and CDR2 FQNENV. The CDR3 consists of 14 residues. V lost 3 bases and J lost 3, with 9 bases in between.

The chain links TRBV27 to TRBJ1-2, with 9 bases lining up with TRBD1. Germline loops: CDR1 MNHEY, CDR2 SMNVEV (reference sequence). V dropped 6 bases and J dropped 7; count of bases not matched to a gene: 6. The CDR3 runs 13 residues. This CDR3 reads CASRRQGEGGYTF. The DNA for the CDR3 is TGTGCCAGCAGGAGACAGGGGGAGGGTGGCTACACCTTC.

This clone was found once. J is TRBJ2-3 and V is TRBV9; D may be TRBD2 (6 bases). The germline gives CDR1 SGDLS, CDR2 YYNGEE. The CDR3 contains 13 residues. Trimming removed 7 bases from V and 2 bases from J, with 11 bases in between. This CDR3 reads CASGGLSTDTQYF. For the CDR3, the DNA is TGTGCCAGCGGAGGGCTTTCCACAGATACGCAGTATTTT. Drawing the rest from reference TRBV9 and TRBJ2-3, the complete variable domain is DSGVTQTPKHLITATGQRVTLRCSPRSGDLSVYWYQQSLDQGLQFLIQYYNGEERAKGNILERFSAQQFPDLHSELNLSSLELGDSALYFCASGGLSTDTQYFGPGTRLTVL.

The CDR3 DNA reads TGTGCCAGCAGTGGAAGGACAGTGACCAAAGAGACCCAGTACTTC. Amino acid sequence: CASSGRTVTKETQYF. V usage is TRBV2 and J usage is TRBJ2-5; the D gene is possibly TRBD1 (6 bases). CDR3 size: 15 residues. Deletions cut 4 bases from V and 3 bases from J, with 15 bases between. Per the germline V gene, CDR1 is SNHLY and CDR2 is FYNNEI.

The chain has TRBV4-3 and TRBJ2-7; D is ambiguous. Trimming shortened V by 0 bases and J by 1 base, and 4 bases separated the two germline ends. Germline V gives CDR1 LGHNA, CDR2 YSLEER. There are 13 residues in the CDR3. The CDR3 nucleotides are TGCGCCAGCAGCCAAGATGTTTCCTACGAGCAGTACTTC. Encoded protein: CASSQDVSYEQYF.